The present T cell receptor (beta chain) was sequenced within a study of cytomegalovirus exposure and HLA in healthy donors. Points from the study as a whole: Several top significant clusters appeared, in a later analysis, to be linked to common viral pathogens.

The PCR made use of 60 Vbeta and 13 Jbeta primers. Sequencing was performed with immunoSEQ multiplex PCR; in TCRdb, only in-frame clones are kept and a portion is missing. The sample has roughly 80,000 clones, roughly 80% seen once. Nominally healthy donors were sampled, though unrecorded immune exposures were likely. A few counts support this clone. Its antigen is not identified. The receptor comes from a woman aged 30 to 39 in good health and CMV-seronegative. Sequenced input: PBMCs.

The CDR3 spells CASSELASGRVFRLDTQYF. CDR3 coding DNA: TGTGCCAGCAGTGAACTGGCTAGCGGGAGGGTTTTTCGGTTAGATACGCAGTATTTT. This rearrangement joins TRBV6-1 to TRBJ2-3; TRBD2 matches at 12 bases. Germline CDR1 and CDR2: MNHNS and SASEGT. J was trimmed by 5 bases and V by 2 bases; bases with no gene match: 14. The CDR3 is made up of 19 amino acids.